This T cell receptor (beta chain) is drawn from a study of T cell responses to AZD1222 COVID-19 vaccine. Sequencing used immunoSEQ multiplex PCR; TCRdb keeps in-frame clones, though not all of them. The data show 150,000 to 200,000 clones, roughly 90% seen once. The CDR3 totals 15 residues. The V gene's germline CDR1 is MGHRA and CDR2 YSYEKL. Trimming cost V 2 bases and J 8 bases, with 16 bases left between them. The chain carries TRBV4-1 and TRBJ2-1, with D hard to call. The sequence was collected from an adult in good health. Material: peripheral blood, obtained on day 0 of AZD1222 vaccination. The CDR3 sequence is CASSQRVGFSYEQFF. DNA for the CDR3: TGCGCCAGCAGCCAAAGAGTGGGATTTAGCTATGAGCAGTTCTTC.